This T cell receptor beta chain was sequenced for a study of T cells in Graves' hyperthyroidism and ophthalmopathy. V was pared by 6 bases and J by 5 bases, with 20 bases between. The CDR3 runs 15 residues. Germline V gene lookup returns CDR1 DFQATT and CDR2 SNEGSKA (reference sequence). From RNA transcripts, TCR beta CDR3 regions were amplified. The HTBI primer set was used in a first-round RT-PCR of the TCR CDR3. MiXCR, run by TCRdb on the multiplex PCR reads, gives a single entry per CDR3 protein. The repertoire holds some 620,000 distinct CDR3 sequences, with under 20% as singletons. This clonotype was detected many times.

This TCR came from a woman aged 25-40 years with Graves' hyperthyroidism. This chain uses TRBV20-1 with TRBJ2-1, with a possible D match to TRBD2 (6 bases). Sequenced: blood. CDR3 region: CSATERAVTDNEQFF. CDR3 DNA: TGCAGTGCGACCGAGCGGGCGGTGACGGACAATGAGCAGTTCTTC.